A selection of T cell receptor beta chains follows, all from one sample in a study of T cell responses to AZD1222 COVID-19 vaccine. TCRdb's copy holds only in-frame clones and misses some; the assay was immunoSEQ multiplex PCR. The table includes around 100,000 clones, about 87% detected once. The specimen was peripheral blood, collected on day 0 of AZD1222 vaccination. The receptors originated from an adult in good health. The conserved cysteine and the conserved F or W are not part of the CDR3 here.

cdr3_aa j_call v_call
ASRWDRIGGGELF TRBJ2-2 TRBV7-3
AVASSTDTQY TRBJ2-3 TRBV24-1
ASSIRRLADHNEQF TRBJ2-1 TRBV19
ASSPGRGTYEQY TRBJ2-7 TRBV18
ASSYTSVKTDTQY TRBJ2-3 TRBV11-2
ASSLGFRGPTLYNEQF TRBJ2-1 TRBV27
ASMTGVAEAF TRBJ1-1 TRBV19
ASSYMTGGDSPLH TRBJ1-6 TRBV7-9
ASSLAGLAGAETQY TRBJ2-5 TRBV5-4
SVREGSHTEAF TRBJ1-1 TRBV29-1
ASGPGGMNTEAF TRBJ1-1 TRBV12-5
ASSLLTGLY TRBJ2-7 TRBV7-9
ASSLSGRWAYEQY TRBJ2-7 TRBV3-1/TRBV3-2
ASSYQGPTDTQY TRBJ2-3 TRBV5-1
ASSDRGNYEQY TRBJ2-7 TRBV21-1
ATSRDGGSGNTIY TRBJ1-3 TRBV15
ASIVGTGSWGYT TRBJ1-2 TRBV7-9
ASSWGQGKKETQY TRBJ2-5 TRBV6-2/TRBV6-3
ASSPLTGVKNGYT TRBJ1-2 TRBV18
ASNTTVLNTEAF TRBJ1-1 TRBV23-1
ASSQSPEGLYGYT TRBJ1-2 TRBV23-1
ASSYNRNTEAF TRBJ1-1 TRBV19
ASGQQYSNQPQH TRBJ1-5 TRBV27
ASSFFTGNTEAF TRBJ1-1 TRBV11-2
ASSLATVPGNQPQH TRBJ1-5 TRBV7-8
ASSQDPRAEQF TRBJ2-1 TRBV4-3
ASSSAGSTDTQY TRBJ2-3 TRBV11-2
ASGSVTRSGDIQY TRBJ2-4 TRBV12-5
ASSSVGSLNTEAF TRBJ1-1 TRBV19
ASSLIDRDYGYT TRBJ1-2 TRBV5-6
ASSWDTQY TRBJ2-3 TRBV12-3/TRBV12-4
ASSGGQETQY TRBJ2-5 TRBV5-1
ASSLAGRGETQY TRBJ2-5 TRBV5-1
ASGMTGLAEAF TRBJ1-1 TRBV7-8
ASSQGTGSNQPQH TRBJ1-5 TRBV4-1
ASSRGGRDLSYT TRBJ1-2 TRBV5-8
ASSPTIAGPFQETQY TRBJ2-5 TRBV7-2
ASSGSLEPFSSYNEQF TRBJ2-1 TRBV2
ASSPRDREETQY TRBJ2-5 TRBV18
ASSQELRYGTDTQY TRBJ2-3 TRBV11-3
ASRRQLNQPQH TRBJ1-5 TRBV12-3/TRBV12-4
ASSLESEKLF TRBJ1-4 TRBV5-1
SYGQDNTEAF TRBJ1-1 TRBV29-1
ASSFWGSGNTIY TRBJ1-3 TRBV6-2/TRBV6-3
ASSQGGSVF TRBJ2-1 TRBV4-1
ASSLVSSGGAWEQY TRBJ2-7 TRBV5-1
AIGAGNFYGYT TRBJ1-2 TRBV28
ASREPGNQPQH TRBJ1-5 TRBV2
SARGANEQF TRBJ2-1 TRBV20-1
ASSPEGQLPNEQY TRBJ2-7 TRBV9
ASSQDPPGRLGMNTEAF TRBJ1-1 TRBV4-1
ASSEEGGGSAF TRBJ1-1 TRBV2
ASSFGRAPDTQY TRBJ2-3 TRBV7-2
ASSIQSYGYT TRBJ1-2 TRBV19